This passage covers 18 T cell receptor beta chains from one sample sequenced in a study of human T cells and chemical hapten exposure. TCRdb reprocessed the RACE reads with MiXCR, giving one entry per CDR3 protein. This repertoire shows fewer than 95,000 distinct CDR3 sequences, approximately 10% found once; its top ten account for more than 2%. The time point is: patch test 2, 6 weeks after DPC sensitization. The treatment was: therapeutic diphenylcyclopropenone sensitization with weekly scalp DPC. The sample here was whole blood, taken in connection with sensitization to the hapten diphenylcyclopropenone (DPC). The receptors derive from a man aged 35 to 55 with alopecia areata. Some clones in this sample may be carry-over from other donors' samples.

The CDR3 sequence: CSVLSRAAYEQYF. The CDR3 DNA reads as TGCAGCGTCCTATCCCGGGCCGCCTACGAGCAGTACTTC. This chain connects TRBV29-1 to TRBJ2-7; D ambiguous. This CDR3 comprises 13 residues. Germline values: CDR1 SQVTM, CDR2 ANQGSEA. The germline V and J ends were trimmed by 6 bases and 2 bases, with 14 bases remaining between them.

This clonotype has only a few counts. V gene TRBV3-1 combines with J gene TRBJ2-2; 11 bases are shared with TRBD2. J lost 6 bases, V lost 7 bases, and 10 bases had no gene match. CDR1 is LGHDT and CDR2 is YNNKEL in the germline V gene (reference sequence). The CDR3 is 16 amino acids. In nucleotides, the CDR3 is TGTGCCAGCACCGTTTTAATAGCGGGAGGGCCCGGGGAGCTGTTTTTT. Translated: CASTVLIAGGPGELFF.

This clonotype was detected only a few times. The V call is TRBV9, the J call TRBJ1-4; a weak D match, TRBD1 (5 bases). From germline, CDR1 is SGDLS and CDR2 YYNGEE. CDR3 length: 19 amino acids. V was trimmed by 0 bases and J by 0 bases, leaving 18 bases between them. The CDR3 sequence is CASSVDYDSSSATNEKLFF. Written as DNA, the CDR3 is TGTGCCAGCAGCGTAGATTATGACAGTAGTTCTGCAACTAATGAAAAACTGTTTTTT.

This clonotype has only a few counts. CDR3 sequence: CASSINTATTQYF. The CDR3 DNA reads TGTGCCAGCAGTATTAACACAGCGACCACGCAGTATTTT. This chain connects TRBV11-3 to TRBJ2-3, with D uncertain. Trimming left V 6 bases short and J 9 bases short, with 16 bases between. The CDR3 length is 13 residues. Per the germline V gene, CDR1 is SGHNT and CDR2 is YENEEA.

The V call is TRBV6-5, the J call TRBJ1-2; no clear D. The CDR3 runs 14 residues. Germline values: CDR1 MNHEY, CDR2 SVGAGI. With 7 bases removed from V and 4 bases from J, the gap between germline ends came to 16 bases. Written as DNA, the CDR3 is TGTGCCAGCACTGAGGCAGCGACTAGCTATGGCTACACCTTC. It yields the protein CASTEAATSYGYTF.

In DNA form, the CDR3 reads TGTGCCAGCAGCCGTACCGGAATAAACATTCAGTACTTC. This gives the protein CASSRTGINIQYF. The chain employs TRBV6-5 and TRBJ2-4; the D is unclear. From germline, CDR1 is MNHEY and CDR2 SVGAGI. V lost 6 bases and J 6 bases, leaving 12 bases between the germline ends. The CDR3 runs 13 residues.

This clonotype was counted a few times. V and J are TRBV2 and TRBJ1-5; 8 positions match TRBD1. J gave up 5 bases and V 3 bases, and 6 bases lay outside the gene matches. From germline, CDR1 is SNHLY and CDR2 FYNNEI. This CDR3 is 15 amino acids long. The CDR3: CASSESGTGYQPQHF. CDR3 sequence (DNA): TGTGCCAGCAGTGAGTCCGGGACAGGATATCAGCCCCAGCATTTT.

This clonotype was picked up a small number of times. V usage is TRBV20-1 and J usage is TRBJ2-1; D gene unclear. There are 10 residues in the CDR3. Trimming took 5 bases from V and 6 from J, leaving 5 bases between them. Germline V lookup: CDR1 DFQATT, CDR2 SNEGSKA (reference sequence). The DNA of the CDR3 is TGCAGTGCTGCCATCAATGAGCAGTTCTTC. It codes for CSAAINEQFF.

This clonotype was observed a few times. The chain recombines TRBV20-1 with TRBJ2-6; 14 positions agree with TRBD2. V lost 5 bases to trimming and J lost 2 bases; unmatched junction nucleotides: 2. The CDR3 runs 16 residues. The germline V gene has CDR1 DFQATT and CDR2 SNEGSKA (reference sequence). Here the CDR3 DNA reads TGCAGTGCTCCGGGACTAGCGGGAGCTGGGGCCAACGTCCTGACTTTC. It specifies CSAPGLAGAGANVLTF.

There are a few counts of this clonotype. The rearrangement uses TRBV19 and TRBJ1-5; 7 bases match TRBD1. The germline gives CDR1 LNHDA, CDR2 SQIVND (reference sequence). After removal of 7 bases from V and 6 bases from J, the junction contained 6 bases not matched to a gene. The CDR3 is 13 residues long. This CDR3 is CASTRDSLQPQHF. CDR3 DNA: TGTGCCAGTACCCGGGACAGTCTTCAGCCCCAGCATTTT.

This clonotype was counted a few times. The chain is built from TRBV7-2 and TRBJ2-3; 7 bases agree with TRBD2. CDR1 and CDR2 (germline): SGHTA, FQGNSA. CDR3 length equals 15 residues. With V trimmed by 5 bases and J by 2 bases, 7 bases remained unmatched. Here the CDR3 reads CASSRDYLSTDTQYF. The CDR3 DNA reads as TGTGCCAGCAGCCGGGACTACTTATCCACAGATACGCAGTATTTT.

This clonotype showed up many times. The chain carries TRBV12-3 or TRBV12-4 and TRBJ1-6, with 8 bases aligning to TRBD1. The CDR3 runs 13 residues. V was clipped by 5 bases and J by 14 bases; unmatched bases: 8. As DNA, the CDR3 is TGTGCCAGCAGTCGTAGACAGGGGCGGACCCTCCACTTT. Translating gives CASSRRQGRTLHF.

This clonotype was found many times. The J gene is TRBJ2-7, the V gene TRBV28; D remains unclear. The CDR3 loop spans 15 amino acids. Germline V gene lookup returns CDR1 MDHEN and CDR2 SYDVKM. Trimming left V 4 bases short and J 2 bases short, with 15 bases between. The DNA for the CDR3 is TGTGCCAGCAGTTCCTCTTGGGGTGACCCCTACGAGCAGTACTTC. This translates into CASSSSWGDPYEQYF.

In its sample, this clonotype was seen many times. The chain employs TRBV6-2 or TRBV6-3 and TRBJ1-1; D call uncertain. This CDR3 comprises 11 residues. Germline loops: CDR1 MNHEY, CDR2 SVGEGT. The V gene lost 8 bases and the J gene lost 5 bases, with 9 bases spanning the gap. This CDR3 is CASAVWTEAFF. CDR3 nucleotides: TGTGCCAGCGCCGTGTGGACTGAAGCTTTCTTT.

V is TRBV12-3 or TRBV12-4 and J is TRBJ2-5, with D possibly TRBD1 on 6 matching bases. Trimming stripped 6 bases from V and 3 bases from J, with 14 bases between. This CDR3 region has 14 residues. The CDR3 DNA follows: TGTGCCAGCAGCCCGCAACAGGGAGAAGAGACCCAGTACTTC. This translates into CASSPQQGEETQYF.

Only a few counts were recorded for this clonotype. The chain employs TRBV19 and TRBJ1-2, with TRBD1 matching over 10 bases. V trimming: 5 bases; J trimming: 7 bases; junction bases outside the gene matches: 10. CDR3 length: 15 residues. Germline V lookup: CDR1 LNHDA, CDR2 SQIVND (reference sequence). DNA of the CDR3: TGTGCCAGTAGTCCCCCGGGACAGGGGTTGTTTGGCTACACCTTC. Translation: CASSPPGQGLFGYTF.

This chain joins TRBV3-1 and TRBJ2-3; TRBD1 might be the D (6 bases). CDR3 length: 16 residues. V gave up 1 base and J gave up 1 base, with 12 bases separating them. Germline V gene data show CDR1 as LGHDT and CDR2 as YNNKEL (reference sequence). The CDR3 spells CASSQGLGARTDTQYF. The CDR3 DNA follows: TGTGCCAGCAGCCAAGGGTTGGGGGCTCGCACAGATACGCAGTATTTT.

This clonotype has only a few counts. The chain carries TRBV6-1 and TRBJ2-1, with 8 bases identical to TRBD2. In germline, CDR1 is MNHNS, CDR2 SASEGT. The CDR3 has 17 residues. Trimming at V came to 4 bases and at J to 0 bases, leaving 8 bases not matched to a gene. Written as DNA, the CDR3 is TGTGCCAGCAGTGCGGCTAGCGGGTTTAGCTCCTACAATGAGCAGTTCTTC. It yields the protein CASSAASGFSSYNEQFF.